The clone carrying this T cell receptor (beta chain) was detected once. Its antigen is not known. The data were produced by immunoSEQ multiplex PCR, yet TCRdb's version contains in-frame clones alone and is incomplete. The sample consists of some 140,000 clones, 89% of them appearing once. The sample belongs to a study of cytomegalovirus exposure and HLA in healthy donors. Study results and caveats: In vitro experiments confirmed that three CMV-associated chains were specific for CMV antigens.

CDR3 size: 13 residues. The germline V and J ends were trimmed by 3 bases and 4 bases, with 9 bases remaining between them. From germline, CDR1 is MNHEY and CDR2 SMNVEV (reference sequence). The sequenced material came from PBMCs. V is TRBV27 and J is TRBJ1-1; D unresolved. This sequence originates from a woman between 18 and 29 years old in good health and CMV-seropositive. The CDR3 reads CASSLSRSTEAFF. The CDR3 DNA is TGTGCCAGCAGTTTGTCTAGGTCCACTGAAGCTTTCTTT.